The 11 T cell receptor beta chains presented below share a single source sample, sequenced in a study of molecular identifiers for immune sequencing clone quantification. TCRdb fed the PCR reads into MiXCR, producing one record per CDR3 protein. In the table there are about 500,000 distinct CDR3 sequences, less than 30% of which are singletons. Material: naive CD8+ T cells from blood, with Jurkat cell RNA spiked in. The subset denotes: FACS-sorted CD8+CD4-CCR7+CD45RA+ naive T cells. These receptors originate from a human donor in good health. Some libraries in this study had Jurkat cell RNA spiked in.

This clonotype was counted between two and nine times. The chain joins TRBV27 to TRBJ2-3; 7 bases match TRBD2. Trimming removed 1 base from V and 2 bases from J; junction bases left unmatched: 9. This CDR3 is 17 amino acids long. Germline V gives CDR1 MNHEY, CDR2 SMNVEV (reference sequence). For the CDR3, the DNA is TGTGCCAGCAGTTTATTGGTGGGAGGGCCTCACACAGATACGCAGTATTTT. Its protein product is CASSLLVGGPHTDTQYF.

This clonotype was observed a handful of times. The rearrangement links TRBV28 to TRBJ1-1, with D perhaps matching TRBD1 (5 bases). There are 14 residues in the CDR3. Germline-derived CDR1 and CDR2 are MDHEN and SYDVKM. V was pared by 7 bases and J by 0 bases, with 12 bases between. Here the CDR3 reads CASNWDGLNTEAFF. CDR3 sequence (DNA): TGTGCCAGCAATTGGGACGGATTGAACACTGAAGCTTTCTTT.

The V and J genes are TRBV30 and TRBJ2-7; D is unresolved. The CDR3 sequence is 13 residues long. V was clipped by 0 bases and J by 3 bases, with 9 bases between them. CDR1 and CDR2 from the germline V gene are GTSNPN and SVGIG (reference sequence). The CDR3 DNA follows: TGTGCCTGGAGTGTAGGGAATTACTACGAGCAGTACTTC. As protein: CAWSVGNYYEQYF.

The chain has TRBV27 and TRBJ1-4, with a tentative D call TRBD1 (6 bases). There are 13 residues in the CDR3. Germline V gene sequence: CDR1 MNHEY, CDR2 SMNVEV (reference sequence). The V gene lost 8 bases and the J gene lost 8 bases, with 15 bases spanning the gap. Here the CDR3 reads CASGGGPYEKLFF. CDR3 nucleotide sequence: TGTGCCAGCGGGGGGGGGCCTTACGAAAAACTGTTTTTT.

This clonotype has more than one count but fewer than ten. At one boundary the junction diverges from the germline segment, which might be a read error. This chain joins TRBV5-6 and TRBJ2-1; tentative D call: TRBD2 (6 bases). The CDR3 has 15 amino acids. Germline-derived CDR1 and CDR2 are SGHDT and YYEEEE. Here the CDR3 DNA reads TGTGCCAGCAGCGACGGAGTAGCGGCCTACAATGAGCGGTTCTTC. As protein: CASSDGVAAYNERFF.

This clonotype was observed many times. The rearrangement uses TRBV5-1 and TRBJ2-5, with D uncertain. The length of the CDR3 is 13 residues. The ends were cut back, 2 bases at V and 0 bases at J, with 5 bases in the middle. Germline CDR1 SGHRS, CDR2 YFSETQ. CDR3 sequence reads: CASSFEYQETQYF. Written as DNA, the CDR3 is TGCGCCAGCAGCTTCGAGTACCAAGAGACCCAGTACTTC.

This clonotype was found once. This may be a read error: a much more frequent sequence differs by one nucleotide. V and J are TRBV7-9 and TRBJ2-3; possibly TRBD2 for D (6 bases). The V end was cut by 0 bases, the J end by 4 bases, with 17 bases between. The germline V gene encodes CDR1 SEHNR and CDR2 FQNEAQ (reference sequence). The CDR3 covers 17 residues. This CDR3 reads CASSLAVGSPSADTQYF. The CDR3 coding sequence is TGTGCCAGCAGCTTAGCGGTGGGTTCACCTAGCGCAGATACGCAGTATTTT.

This clonotype was seen many times. V usage is TRBV7-9 and J usage is TRBJ2-7, with 12 bases lining up with TRBD2. CDR3 length: 16 amino acids. The V and J ends lost 5 bases and 1 base, in that order; junction bases with no gene match: 6. Germline CDR1 and CDR2: SEHNR and FQNEAQ (reference sequence). CDR3 region: CASSIGLAGQSYEQYF. The CDR3 DNA sequence: TGTGCCAGCAGCATAGGACTAGCGGGGCAATCCTACGAGCAGTACTTC.

This clonotype was found many times. The chain joins TRBV7-9 to TRBJ1-1; 7 nucleotides align to TRBD1. The length of the CDR3 is 16 residues. The V gene end was trimmed by 5 bases and the J gene end by 6 bases; junction bases not matched to a gene: 15. CDR1 and CDR2 from the germline V gene are SEHNR and FQNEAQ (reference sequence). The CDR3 protein is CASSPSPTGFIAEAFF. As DNA, the CDR3 is TGTGCCAGCAGCCCGTCGCCGACAGGGTTTATCGCTGAAGCTTTCTTT.

The chain carries TRBV11-2 and TRBJ2-7, with D maybe TRBD2 (6 bases). The germline gives CDR1 SGHAT, CDR2 FQNNGV. Trimming left V 3 bases short and J 4 bases short, with 13 bases between. There are 14 residues in the CDR3. The CDR3 spells CASSFTGGDYEQYF. CDR3 DNA sequence: TGTGCCAGCAGCTTCACTGGAGGGGATTACGAGCAGTACTTC.

The chain carries TRBV28 and TRBJ2-3; 9 bases are shared with TRBD2. The CDR3 covers 16 residues. Germline CDR1 MDHEN, CDR2 SYDVKM. Germline trimming cut 8 bases from V and 4 bases from J; bases unmatched to any gene: 13. The CDR3 region has the DNA TGTGCCAGCGGTTCCGCGAGTAGCGGGAGACCAGATACGCAGTATTTT. Translated: CASGSASSGRPDTQYF.